The clone carrying this T cell receptor beta chain was recorded once. Other DNA sequences from this sample encode an identical CDR3 as well. The material for each subset, its genomic DNA, was split evenly across several immunoSEQ plates. The input for sorted-subset replicate PCRs was around 0.2 ug DNA, 25,000 to 35,000 T cell genomes. The repertoire was sequenced with immunoSEQ multiplex PCR; TCRdb's copy has only in-frame clones and lacks some. The sample lists more than 2,000,000 clones, about 92% seen once, with roughly 0.14% in the top ten. This sample is drawn from a study of shared clonotypes between healthy human individuals. Negatively enriched CD4+ T cells were divided by CD45RA into naive and memory. This CDR3 spans 14 amino acids. V lost 1 base and J lost 2, with 6 bases in between. Germline CDR1 is SEHNR and CDR2 is FQNEAQ (reference sequence).

Sequencing input: naive CD4+ T cells sorted from blood. This sample's subset: CD45RA+ positively selected. This TCR came from a man aged 18 to 35 in good health. The chain recombines TRBV7-9 with TRBJ1-5, with D maybe TRBD1 (5 bases). The DNA for the CDR3 is TGTGCCAGCAGCTTAGTGGGGGGCAATCAGCCCCAGCATTTT. Protein product: CASSLVGGNQPQHF.